This TCR beta chain was obtained from a study of blood T cell repertoires in COVID-19. The overall study: COVID-19 samples from acute and convalescent phases originated in the United States, Italy and Spain. The analysed material was cDNA or gDNA that came from T cells, B-cell-depleted T cells, or PBMCs.

Germline-derived CDR1 and CDR2 are SGHKS and YYEKEE (reference sequence). The CDR3 is 17 residues long. Trimming took off 1 base at V and 0 bases at J, with 14 bases between the two ends. Clones were sequenced by immunoSEQ multiplex PCR, and TCRdb holds only the in-frame ones, with some missing. The top ten hold approximately 8% of the sample, which has approximately 150,000 clones, roughly 84% seen once. This study enrolled people aged about 18 to 90 from about two dozen US geographic areas. Cohort placement rested on clinical history that participants reported themselves. The sequence was obtained from a woman between 45 and 60 years old who had recovered from COVID-19. Sequenced: PBMCs or T cells enriched from blood (not recorded which). The chain is built from TRBV5-5 and TRBJ2-1; perhaps TRBD2 as D (6 bases). The CDR3 DNA follows: TGTGCCAGCAGCTTGCGATCGGGGGAGAGCTCCTACAATGAGCAGTTCTTC. Encoded protein: CASSLRSGESSYNEQFF. Combining the CDR3 with reference TRBV5-5 and TRBJ2-1 gives the whole variable domain DAGVTQSPTHLIKTRGQQVTLRCSPISGHKSVSWYQQVLGQGPQFIFQYYEKEERGRGNFPDRFSARQFPNYSSELNVNALLLGDSALYLCASSLRSGESSYNEQFFGPGTRLTVL.